These 24 T cell receptor beta chains were all obtained from the same sample, sequenced in a study of early T cells in non-severe SARS-CoV-2 infection. MiXCR, applied by TCRdb to the 5' RACE reads, yields one record per CDR3 protein. The sample contains over 85,000 distinct CDR3 sequences, roughly 15% of which appear only once. The sequencing input was whole blood. These receptors all come from an adult who was a healthcare worker with PCR-confirmed SARS-CoV-2 infection or an uninfected control (not recorded which).

This clonotype was counted a few times. The V gene is TRBV20-1, the J gene TRBJ1-6; D not resolved. The CDR3 has 13 amino acids. Trimming removed 1 base from V and 14 bases from J, with 15 bases in between. Germline loops: CDR1 DFQATT, CDR2 SNEGSKA (reference sequence). The CDR3 region has the DNA TGCAGTGCTAGAGTTGAAGGCTTCGGCACCCTCCACTTT. Translation gives CSARVEGFGTLHF.

V gene TRBV28 combines with J gene TRBJ1-2; 7 bases are shared with TRBD1. After removal of 6 bases from V and 4 bases from J, the junction contained 11 bases not matched to a gene. Germline CDR1 MDHEN, CDR2 SYDVKM. The CDR3 has 15 amino acids. The CDR3 nucleotides are TGTGCCAGCAGCGGGGACAGCCGACAAATCTATGGCTACACCTTC. It specifies CASSGDSRQIYGYTF.

This clonotype was detected a few times. The V call is TRBV7-2, the J call TRBJ1-5; TRBD1 agrees at 7 bases. The CDR3 is 16 residues long. The V gene's germline CDR1 is SGHTA and CDR2 FQGNSA. V trimming: 5 bases; J trimming: 4 bases; junction bases outside the gene matches: 11. This chain's CDR3 is CASSTNPRTGNQPQHF. CDR3 coding DNA: TGTGCCAGCAGCACCAACCCGAGGACAGGAAATCAGCCCCAGCATTTT.

This clonotype was seen only a few times. The V gene is TRBV27, the J gene TRBJ2-3; tentatively, D is TRBD1 (5 bases). Germline V gene lookup returns CDR1 MNHEY and CDR2 SMNVEV (reference sequence). This CDR3 has 12 amino acids. Deletions cut 8 bases from V and 4 bases from J, with 10 bases between. The CDR3 loop reads CASLSRADTQYF. CDR3 nucleotides: TGTGCCAGCCTTAGCAGGGCAGATACGCAGTATTTT.

This clonotype was counted at least ten times. The gene calls are TRBV5-5 and TRBJ1-6, with 8 bases aligning to TRBD1. Germline loops: CDR1 SGHKS, CDR2 YYEKEE (reference sequence). The CDR3 is 15 amino acids. Trimming cost V 3 bases and J 6 bases; bases outside gene matches: 5. CDR3 DNA sequence: TGTGCCAGCAGCTCAGGGGGCGCTGGTAATTCACCCCTCCACTTT. It encodes CASSSGGAGNSPLHF.

The chain is built from TRBV25-1 and TRBJ2-3, with a weak D call TRBD2 (5 bases). V was pared by 3 bases and J by 8 bases, with 6 bases between. There are 11 residues in the CDR3. Germline V gives CDR1 MGHDK, CDR2 SYGVNS. CDR3 in amino acids: CASSEAGTQYF. The CDR3 DNA reads TGTGCCAGCAGTGAGGCGGGTACGCAGTATTTT.

The chain recombines TRBV27 with TRBJ1-1; D is ambiguous. V was clipped by 6 bases and J by 4 bases, with 15 bases between them. The CDR3 runs 14 residues. Germline V CDR1 and CDR2: MNHEY, SMNVEV (reference sequence). CDR3 residues: CASRPGGTGTEAFF. The DNA for the CDR3 is TGTGCCAGCAGGCCAGGAGGCACGGGCACTGAAGCTTTCTTT.

The J gene is TRBJ1-5, the V gene TRBV19; D unresolved. V dropped 10 bases and J dropped 5 bases, with 9 bases sitting between them. The germline gives CDR1 LNHDA, CDR2 SQIVND (reference sequence). This CDR3 is 11 amino acids long. The CDR3, as DNA: TGTGCCACGGGTAGGGATCAGCCCCAGCATTTT. Translated, it gives CATGRDQPQHF. The full variable domain, with the rest looked up from reference TRBV19 and TRBJ1-5, is DGGITQSPKYLFRKEGQNVTLSCEQNLNHDAMYWYRQDPGQGLRLIYYSQIVNDFQKGDIAEGYSVSREKKESFPLTVTSAQKNPTAFYLCATGRDQPQHFGDGTRLSIL.

This clonotype was recorded many times. This chain links TRBV7-2 with TRBJ2-3; 7 bases are shared with TRBD2. Unmatched junction bases numbered 11, after V lost 5 bases and J lost 3 bases. The germline V gene has CDR1 SGHTA and CDR2 FQGNSA. The CDR3 contains 16 residues. CDR3 loop: CASSPRSAGSTDTQYF. In nucleotides, the CDR3 is TGTGCCAGCAGCCCCCGATCAGCGGGGTCAACAGATACGCAGTATTTT.

This rearrangement joins TRBV20-1 to TRBJ2-4; D gene unclear. This CDR3 comprises 15 residues. The germline V and J ends were trimmed by 5 bases and 2 bases, with 16 bases remaining between them. Germline values: CDR1 DFQATT, CDR2 SNEGSKA (reference sequence). The CDR3 loop is CSADPPSGTKNIQYF. The CDR3 DNA is TGCAGTGCTGACCCTCCAAGTGGGACCAAAAACATTCAGTACTTC.

V usage is TRBV29-1 and J usage is TRBJ2-1; D is unresolved. Per the germline V gene, CDR1 is SQVTM and CDR2 is ANQGSEA. The length of the CDR3 is 10 residues. V shed 3 bases and J shed 6 bases, with 3 bases lying between them. The CDR3 sequence is CSVEVNEQFF. As DNA, the CDR3 is TGCAGCGTTGAGGTCAATGAGCAGTTCTTC.

A few counts support this clonotype. The V and J genes are TRBV3-1 and TRBJ2-1; D not resolved. The CDR3 loop spans 11 amino acids. In germline, CDR1 is LGHDT, CDR2 YNNKEL (reference sequence). V lost 1 base, J lost 8 bases, and 3 bases lay in between. This CDR3 is CASSQVDEQFF. CDR3 sequence (DNA): TGTGCCAGCAGCCAAGTCGATGAGCAGTTCTTC.

V is TRBV29-1 and J is TRBJ1-2; 7 bases align to TRBD1. V gave up 1 base and J gave up 3 bases; unmatched junction bases: 5. Germline-derived CDR1 and CDR2 are SQVTM and ANQGSEA. There are 14 residues in the CDR3. CDR3 sequence: CSVEGGGAYYGYTF. The CDR3 nucleotides are TGCAGCGTTGAAGGAGGGGGCGCGTACTATGGCTACACCTTC.

This clonotype was found a few times. The V call is TRBV24-1, the J call TRBJ1-5, with a weak D call TRBD1 (5 bases). Germline V gene sequence: CDR1 KGHDR, CDR2 SFDVKD. The V end lost 6 bases, the J end lost 4 bases, and 12 bases lay between the germline ends. The CDR3 runs to 14 residues. The CDR3 DNA sequence: TGTGCCACCAGTCAGGGCGGGGTAAATCAGCCCCAGCATTTT. As protein: CATSQGGVNQPQHF.

The chain carries TRBV19 and TRBJ2-6; D not certain. Between the trimmed V and J ends, which lost 7 bases and 0 bases, there was a span of 16 bases. The CDR3 runs 17 residues. CDR1 LNHDA and CDR2 SQIVND come from the germline V gene (reference sequence). The CDR3 nucleotides are TGTGCCAGTACCCCCGCTCGCCCACTCTCTGGGGCCAACGTCCTGACTTTC. It yields the protein CASTPARPLSGANVLTF.

This clonotype turned up a few times. The genes are TRBV6-2 or TRBV6-3 and TRBJ2-2; 11 bases line up with TRBD2. The CDR3 is 18 amino acids. Per the germline V gene, CDR1 is MNHEY and CDR2 is SVGEGT. After removal of 7 bases from V and 5 bases from J, the junction contained 15 bases not matched to a gene. The CDR3 nucleotides read TGTGCCAGCACGCCCGAGGGGCTAGCGGGAGGAGGTACCGGGGAGCTGTTTTTT. Encoded protein: CASTPEGLAGGGTGELFF.

This clonotype has at least ten counts. The chain employs TRBV30 and TRBJ1-3; D possibly corresponds to TRBD1 (6 bases). This CDR3 contains 14 residues. The V end lost 4 bases, the J end lost 4 bases, and 14 bases lay between the germline ends. Per the germline V gene, CDR1 is GTSNPN and CDR2 is SVGIG (reference sequence). The CDR3 reads CAWNPGQQGNTIYF. CDR3 sequence (DNA): TGTGCCTGGAACCCCGGACAGCAAGGAAACACCATATATTTT. Looking up the rest from reference TRBV30 and TRBJ1-3 gives the full variable domain: SQTIHQWPATLVQPVGSPLSLECTVEGTSNPNLYWYRQAAGRGLQLLFYSVGIGQISSEVPQNLSASRPQDRQFILSSKKLLLSDSGFYLCAWNPGQQGNTIYFGEGSWLTVV.

This clonotype was counted ten times or more. The rearrangement joins TRBV20-1 to TRBJ2-5; TRBD1 is a possible D gene (6 bases). Germline values: CDR1 DFQATT, CDR2 SNEGSKA (reference sequence). CDR3 length equals 14 residues. V was shortened by 3 bases and J by 2 bases, with 13 bases between the two germline ends. CDR3 loop: CSARRTGRQETQYF. DNA for the CDR3: TGCAGTGCTAGGCGAACAGGGCGGCAAGAGACCCAGTACTTC.

This sequence joins TRBV27 and TRBJ1-1; 7 positions agree with TRBD1. The germline gives CDR1 MNHEY, CDR2 SMNVEV (reference sequence). Losses at the gene ends were 2 bases for V and 5 bases for J; bases not matched to a gene: 8. The CDR3 has 15 residues. The CDR3 protein is CASSLGDRRSTEAFF. In nucleotides, the CDR3 is TGTGCCAGCAGTTTAGGGGACAGAAGAAGTACTGAAGCTTTCTTT.

This clonotype was seen many times. The chain links TRBV29-1 to TRBJ2-3; TRBD2 matches 12 bases. This CDR3 contains 14 residues. J lost 4 bases, V lost 4 bases, and 3 bases had no gene match. CDR1 and CDR2 from the germline V gene are SQVTM and ANQGSEA. CDR3 DNA sequence: TGCAGCGTTGTTCTAGCGGGAGGGCCAGATACGCAGTATTTT. It specifies CSVVLAGGPDTQYF.

The gene calls are TRBV12-3 or TRBV12-4 and TRBJ2-1; D tentatively reads TRBD1 or TRBD2 (5 bases each). There are 14 residues in the CDR3. Trimming left V 4 bases short and J 6 bases short, with 13 bases between. CDR3 in amino acids: CASSSGTLPNEQFF. In DNA, the CDR3 is TGTGCCAGCAGTTCCGGGACCCTTCCCAATGAGCAGTTCTTC.

The chain combines TRBV6-2 or TRBV6-3 with TRBJ2-1; TRBD1 matches 10 bases. This CDR3 comprises 17 residues. V gave up 6 bases and J gave up 5 bases; unmatched junction bases: 13. Per the germline V gene, CDR1 is MNHEY and CDR2 is SVGEGT. The CDR3 loop reads CASSPDPTGGINNEQFF. The DNA of the CDR3 is TGTGCCAGCAGCCCAGACCCGACAGGGGGCATCAACAATGAGCAGTTCTTC.

As DNA, the CDR3 is TGTGCCACCAGCACAGGGGACGGGACTCCCGTAAATGAGCAGTTCTTC. It is translated as CATSTGDGTPVNEQFF. The V and J genes are TRBV15 and TRBJ2-1; D could derive from TRBD1 or TRBD2 (6 bases each). CDR1 is LNHNV and CDR2 is YYDKDF in the germline V gene (reference sequence). CDR3 length: 16 residues. V lost 4 bases to trimming and J lost 7 bases, with 20 bases between them.

This clonotype turned up a few times. V usage is TRBV7-9 and J usage is TRBJ2-1, with 13 positions matching TRBD2. Germline assignment: CDR1 SEHNR and CDR2 FQNEAQ (reference sequence). This CDR3 has 18 amino acids. The V and J ends lost 5 bases and 8 bases, in that order; junction bases with no gene match: 15. CDR3 nucleotide sequence: TGTGCCAGCAGCCTAAAGGGACTAGCGGGGCCTATCGGGGATGAGCAGTTCTTC. Protein: CASSLKGLAGPIGDEQFF.